This T cell receptor beta chain was recovered during a study of PD-1 blockade in classical Hodgkin lymphoma. Study information: Nivolumab dosed at 3 mg/kg went to patients intravenously every 2 weeks.

There was relapse after autologous stem cell transplantation in every patient, and there was variation in brentuximab vedotin exposure. CD4+ T cells were purified from thawed PBMCs by magnetic negative selection. Overall study findings and caveats: Reported baseline diversity: healthy donors highest, relapsed/refractory patients lowest. The authors excluded patients who started nivolumab under 1 year after ASCT. While CD8+ TCR diversity did not rise significantly by C4D1, CD4+ TCR diversity did.

Data came from immunoSEQ multiplex PCR; TCRdb stores just in-frame clones and leaves some out. The table shows fewer than 15,000 clones, with 90% occurring only once. With V trimmed by 0 bases and J by 7 bases, 7 bases remained unmatched. This CDR3 comprises 16 residues. As to this clone: The antigen remains unidentified.

Sequencing was performed on CD4+ T cells from blood, taken at baseline. The V and J genes are TRBV23-1 and TRBJ2-1; 9 bases fit TRBD2. TRBV23-1 is an ORF, with its function uncertain. The receptor was isolated from a human donor with classical Hodgkin lymphoma. CDR3 DNA sequence: TGCGCCAGCAGTCAATCTCGGCGGGAGGGCCTTAATGAGCAGTTCTTC. This encodes CASSQSRREGLNEQFF.